A selection of T cell receptor beta chains follows, all from one sample in a study of beta chain features in type 1 diabetes. Generated by immunoSEQ multiplex PCR, the TCRdb table keeps only in-frame clones and is missing some. The sample includes about 620,000 clones, about a sixth of them seen just once. Material for sequencing was naive CD4+ T cells from blood. These receptors all come from a man aged 18-30 years in good health. Both conserved end residues are part of each CDR3. The D gene is left open where the match is weak. Clone size is given for some rows only: seen once, a few or many times, or a class if the clone is expanded.

clone_size j_call d_call v_call cdr3_nt cdr3_aa
- TRBJ2-7 TRBD1 TRBV27 TGTGCCAGCAGTTTATGGACAGGGAGCTACGAGCAGTACTTC CASSLWTGSYEQYF
few TRBJ1-5 - TRBV27 TGTGCCAGCAGTTTCGGGAGGGACAATCAGCCCCAGCATTTT CASSFGRDNQPQHF
few TRBJ2-7 - TRBV7-2 TGTGCCAGCAGCTCAAGCGCCTCCCAGACTTTCACCTACGAGCAGTACTTC CASSSSASQTFTYEQYF
few TRBJ1-1 - TRBV6-5 TGTGCCAGCAGTCCGGGACGCATGAACACTGAAGCTTTCTTT CASSPGRMNTEAFF
few TRBJ2-1 - TRBV7-2 TGTGCCAGCAGCTTCTCCAGGGGCCTGCGCCGGGGCAGTGAGCAGTTCTTC CASSFSRGLRRGSEQFF
- TRBJ1-1 - TRBV27 TGTGCCAGCAGCCCCCGCACAGGGAAAGCTTTCTTT CASSPRTGKAFF
few TRBJ2-5 - TRBV13 TGTGCCAGCAGCTTTACAGGGTTCAAGACCCAGTACTTC CASSFTGFKTQYF
- TRBJ2-7 - TRBV28 TGTGCCAGCAGTTTATCTCTCTCCTACGAGCAGTACTTC CASSLSLSYEQYF
- TRBJ1-5 - TRBV15 TGTGCCACCAGGATTGACAGTAAGGGTTACAATCAGCCCCAGCATTTT CATRIDSKGYNQPQHF
few TRBJ2-7 - TRBV25-1 TGTGCCAGCAGTGACTCGGGGCCGAGCTACGAGCAGTACTTC CASSDSGPSYEQYF
- TRBJ1-1 - TRBV2 TGTGCCAGCAGTACCCACCCGGGGGGAAGGGGTGAAGCTTTCTTT CASSTHPGGRGEAFF
- TRBJ1-4 - TRBV4-2 TGTGCCAGCAGCCCGCGAGGAGTGGGTAATGAAAAACTGTTTTTT CASSPRGVGNEKLFF
- TRBJ1-4 TRBD1 TRBV5-4 TGTGCCAGCAGCCCCGGGACAGGGCTTTTTTTCGGTGGTGAAAAACTGTTTTTT CASSPGTGLFFGGEKLFF
- TRBJ1-2 - TRBV28 TGTGCCAGCTTTGGCGGGGGCCCGAGGGTATCCTATGGCTACACCTTC CASFGGGPRVSYGYTF
- TRBJ2-5 TRBD2 TRBV2 TGTGCCACCACCCGCGGGAGGGGGGAGACCCAGTACTTC CATTRGRGETQYF
- TRBJ1-1 TRBD1 TRBV2 TGTGCCAGCAGTAACAGGGGCGGGACTGAAGCTTTCTTT CASSNRGGTEAFF
few TRBJ2-1 TRBD2 TRBV7-3 TGTGCCAGCAGCCTTCTAGCGGGAGGCAATGAGCAGTTCTTC CASSLLAGGNEQFF
- TRBJ2-1 TRBD2 TRBV13 TGTGCCAGCAGCCGCCTCACCGGGCGGGGGGACAATGAGCAGTTCTTC CASSRLTGRGDNEQFF
few TRBJ2-2 TRBD1 TRBV5-6 TGTGCCAGCAGCGCCACGGGACAGACCATCACCGGGGAGCTGTTTTTT CASSATGQTITGELFF
few TRBJ2-7 - TRBV29-1 TGCAGCGCCGAAAGAGGTCAGGGTCGTTCCTACGAGCAGTACTTC CSAERGQGRSYEQYF
few TRBJ1-1 - TRBV7-2 TGTGCCAGCAGCCTAAGACAGTCTAACACTGAAGCTTTCTTT CASSLRQSNTEAFF
- TRBJ2-3 - TRBV5-1 TGCGCCAGCAGCTTGATGGTTAGCGGCAAACGCACAGATACGCAGTATTTT CASSLMVSGKRTDTQYF
few TRBJ2-1 - TRBV29-1 TGCAGCGTTGGTGGGGGCTACAATGAGCAGTTCTTC CSVGGGYNEQFF
- TRBJ2-7 - TRBV4-3 TGCGCCAGCAGCCAAGATAGACAGGTGGGAAGGGAGCAGTACTTC CASSQDRQVGREQYF
- TRBJ2-1 TRBD2 TRBV7-9 TGTGCCAGCAGCTTATCCCTAGCGGGAGAGGTCAATGAGCAGTTCTTC CASSLSLAGEVNEQFF
- TRBJ2-5 - TRBV5-6 TGTGCCAGCCAAGGAGGGTCGGAGACCCAGTACTTC CASQGGSETQYF
- TRBJ2-3 - TRBV7-6 TGTGCCAGCAGCGCCTGGGGCGATACGCAGTATTTT CASSAWGDTQYF
- TRBJ1-2 - TRBV11-2 TGTGCCAGCAGCAATCCGGGCCTTTATGGCTACACCTTC CASSNPGLYGYTF
few TRBJ1-5 - TRBV27 TGTGCCAGCAGTTTAGAAACAGATCAGCCCCAGCATTTT CASSLETDQPQHF
few TRBJ1-1 - TRBV28 TGTGCCACCCGTAGGGGGGATATCATGAACACTGAAGCTTTCTTT CATRRGDIMNTEAFF
few TRBJ2-7 - TRBV6-5 TGTGCCAGCAGTTACGACCGCAGATACGAGCAGTACTTC CASSYDRRYEQYF
few TRBJ2-7 - TRBV19 TGTGCCAGTAGTTCCACAGGGAAAAGGTTCTACGAGCAGTACTTC CASSSTGKRFYEQYF
- TRBJ2-3 - TRBV7-8 TGTGCCAGCAGCTTAGCGTTACGGGGAAGGGATACGCAGTATTTT CASSLALRGRDTQYF
once TRBJ2-7 - TRBV19 TGTGCCACTGCAGGACAGTTTGGTTTCGAGCAGTACTTC CATAGQFGFEQYF
- TRBJ2-2 - TRBV9 TGTGCCAGCAGCGTAAGGCAGGGCACCGGGGAGCTGTTTTTT CASSVRQGTGELFF
- TRBJ2-7 - TRBV4-3 TGCGCCAGCAGCAAGGGATTTTACGCTCCCGAGCAGTACTTC CASSKGFYAPEQYF
few TRBJ1-1 - TRBV5-1 TGCGCCAGCAGCTTGGTTGCGGTTAGGACTGAAGCTTTCTTT CASSLVAVRTEAFF
few TRBJ2-1 - TRBV18 TGTGCCAGCTCACCGGCAGGGAGTTACAATGAGCAGTTCTTC CASSPAGSYNEQFF
- TRBJ1-1 TRBD1 TRBV18 TGTGCCAGCTCAACGGGGACAGGCCAGGGCACTGAAGCTTTCTTT CASSTGTGQGTEAFF
few TRBJ1-1 - TRBV25-1 TGTGCCAGCAGTGAACCAGGCGCCAGGACTGAAGCTTTCTTT CASSEPGARTEAFF
- TRBJ2-3 TRBD2 TRBV28 TGTGCCAGCAGTTTCGCGGGACTAGCGGGGGGAGCCACTAGCACAGATACGCAGTATTTT CASSFAGLAGGATSTDTQYF
few TRBJ2-1 - TRBV6-5 TGTGCCAGTGGCCTAGCGACCGAGCAGTTCTTC CASGLATEQFF
few TRBJ2-2 - TRBV7-2 TGTGCCAGCAGCTTAGTTAGTATTGGGGAGCTGTTTTTT CASSLVSIGELFF
few TRBJ1-1 - TRBV19 TGTGCCAGTAGTATCGCCACGGAGGGGACTGAAGCTTTCTTT CASSIATEGTEAFF
few TRBJ2-1 - TRBV10-3 TGTGCCATCAGCCGAGTTAGGCCAGGCAATGAGCAGTTCTTC CAISRVRPGNEQFF
few TRBJ1-2 TRBD1 TRBV6-6 TGTGCCAGCAGGGGGACAGGGGGCAACTATGGCTACACCTTC CASRGTGGNYGYTF
- TRBJ2-3 - TRBV4-2 TGTGCCAGCAGCCAAGTTACGGGGGTGGGTTTGGATACGCAGTATTTT CASSQVTGVGLDTQYF
- TRBJ1-5 - TRBV19 TGTGCCAGTAGTGACACTAATCAGCCCCAGCATTTT CASSDTNQPQHF
few TRBJ2-7 - TRBV5-6 TGTGCCAGCAGCTTGGACCCCTCGCACGAGCAGTACTTC CASSLDPSHEQYF
- TRBJ2-1 - TRBV28 TGTGCCAGCAGGAATCTAGCCTACAATGAGCAGTTCTTC CASRNLAYNEQFF